The clone carrying this T cell receptor beta chain was found many times. The antigen remains unidentified. The V end was cut by 0 bases, the J end by 0 bases, with 7 bases between. From germline, CDR1 is LGHNA and CDR2 YSLEER. The length of the CDR3 is 15 residues. This entry comes from a study of T-cell memory formation after mild COVID-19. Across the study: Clustering of TCRs was largely donor specific. Study outcomes and limitations: Pre-infection memory showed some responding clones, and this suggested that cross-reactive memory joined.

TCRdb analysed the 5' RACE reads with MiXCR anew, one entry per CDR3 protein. Among roughly 47,000 distinct CDR3 sequences listed, around 7.2% were seen once. The TCR originated in a man aged 18 to 30 who had mild COVID-19 (a few samples of this study predate the infection). Cell type and time point are not known. The V gene is TRBV4-3, the J gene TRBJ2-3; D possibly corresponds to TRBD2 (5 bases). The sequenced sample was PBMCs or a T cell subset sorted from them (not recorded which). The CDR3 DNA sequence: TGCGCCAGCAGCCAAGAAACGGGGAGCACAGATACGCAGTATTTT. Its protein is CASSQETGSTDTQYF.